One sample yielded the 28 T cell receptor beta chains listed below, sequenced in a study of early T cells in non-severe SARS-CoV-2 infection. TCRdb ran MiXCR on the 5' RACE reads and lists one entry per CDR3 protein. The table lists tens of thousands of distinct CDR3 sequences, 4.7% of them singletons, with 16% in the top ten. Sequencing was performed on whole blood. Receptors originate from an adult who was a healthcare worker with PCR-confirmed SARS-CoV-2 infection or an uninfected control (not recorded which).

Concerning this clonotype: The junction and the germline gene differ at one end; a read error may be behind it. The chain has TRBV19 and TRBJ2-1; TRBD1 matches at 7 bases. This CDR3 spans 14 amino acids. CDR1 LNHDA and CDR2 SQIVND come from the germline V gene (reference sequence). CDR3: CASSITGAYIEQFF. As DNA, the CDR3 is TGTGCCAGTAGTATCACAGGGGCCTACATTGAGCAGTTCTTC.

This clonotype was recorded at least ten times. The J gene is TRBJ2-1, the V gene TRBV18; TRBD2 agrees at 16 bases. Unmatched junction bases numbered 0, after V lost 0 bases and J lost 7 bases. CDR1 and CDR2 from the germline V gene are KGHSH and LQKENI. CDR3 length: 16 residues. The CDR3 DNA reads TGTGCCAGCTCACCACCGGGACTAGCGGGGGGGAATGAGCAGTTCTTC. Amino acids: CASSPPGLAGGNEQFF.

The gene calls are TRBV6-6 and TRBJ2-7; the D is unclear. The CDR3 loop spans 12 amino acids. Between the trimmed V and J ends, which lost 1 base and 7 bases, there was a span of 8 bases. Germline V lookup: CDR1 MNHNY, CDR2 SVGAGI (reference sequence). The CDR3 reads CASSYLAREQYF. In DNA, the CDR3 is TGTGCCAGCAGTTACTTGGCGCGTGAGCAGTACTTC.

Only a few counts were recorded for this clonotype. The CDR3 coding sequence is TGCGCCAGCAGTCATCCCAATGGACGGGGCCTGACCCAGTACTTC. As protein: CASSHPNGRGLTQYF. The V call is TRBV23-1, the J call TRBJ2-5; D possibly uses TRBD1 or TRBD2 (5 bases each). TRBV23-1 is flagged as an ORF with uncertain function. V shed 3 bases and J shed 7 bases, with 18 bases lying between them. The CDR3 is made up of 15 amino acids.

This clonotype was seen many times. The J gene is TRBJ2-2, the V gene TRBV6-2 or TRBV6-3; D gene unclear. Germline V gene sequence: CDR1 MNHEY, CDR2 SVGEGT. V shed 5 bases and J shed 4 bases, with 5 bases lying between them. The CDR3 length is 12 residues. The CDR3 region has the DNA TGTGCCAGCAGTCTATCCACCGGGGAGCTGTTTTTT. It yields the protein CASSLSTGELFF.

This clonotype is judged medium-sized. The rearrangement uses TRBV27 and TRBJ1-5; D uncertain. Deletions cut 5 bases from V and 1 base from J, with 15 bases between. CDR1 and CDR2 from the germline V gene are MNHEY and SMNVEV (reference sequence). The CDR3 extends over 16 amino acids. CDR3 loop: CASSAPAGASNQPQHF. For the CDR3, the DNA is TGTGCCAGCAGTGCCCCCGCGGGTGCAAGCAATCAGCCCCAGCATTTT.

This clonotype showed up many times. V gene TRBV7-9 combines with J gene TRBJ2-3; no reliable D call. Germline V lookup: CDR1 SEHNR, CDR2 FQNEAQ (reference sequence). The length of the CDR3 is 11 residues. V was pared by 1 base and J by 5 bases, with 1 base between. Here the CDR3 DNA reads TGTGCCAGCAGCTTAGTAGATACGCAGTATTTT. Protein: CASSLVDTQYF.

This chain joins TRBV7-3 and TRBJ1-1; 7 bases map to TRBD1. J lost 3 bases, V lost 5 bases, and 6 bases had no gene match. Germline CDR1 and CDR2: SGHTA and FQGTGA. The CDR3 spans 14 residues. The CDR3, as DNA: TGTGCCAGCAGCATCACAGGGGCGGACACTGAAGCTTTCTTT. Translation: CASSITGADTEAFF.

This clonotype has at least ten counts. The chain carries TRBV5-1 and TRBJ2-7; TRBD1 is a possible D gene (5 bases). This CDR3 comprises 14 residues. V gave up 0 bases and J gave up 4 bases, with 11 bases separating them. Germline CDR1 is SGHRS and CDR2 is YFSETQ. In DNA, the CDR3 is TGCGCCAGCAGCTTGGCCCCAGACAGATACGAGCAGTACTTC. It codes for CASSLAPDRYEQYF.

This clonotype is labeled medium-sized. V is TRBV2 and J is TRBJ2-4; D may match TRBD1 or TRBD2 (6 bases each). CDR1 and CDR2 (germline): SNHLY, FYNNEI. The CDR3 length is 13 residues. V was shortened by 9 bases and J by 7 bases, with 16 bases between the two germline ends. The CDR3 sequence: CASQGRTINIQYF. The CDR3 DNA follows: TGTGCCAGTCAGGGGAGGACTATTAACATTCAGTACTTC.

The table lists this clonotype with a few counts. The CDR3 DNA follows: TGTGCCAGTGCTCTCCCATTCTCCTACGAGCAGTACTTC. Its translation is CASALPFSYEQYF. This chain connects TRBV2 to TRBJ2-7; no clear D gene. Germline V CDR1 and CDR2: SNHLY, FYNNEI. Deletions cut 9 bases from V and 0 bases from J, with 12 bases between. CDR3 length: 13 amino acids.

This clonotype was counted many times. The chain carries TRBV7-3 and TRBJ1-1, with no clear D. CDR3 length: 14 residues. CDR1 is SGHTA, CDR2 FQGTGA, per germline. V lost 0 bases to trimming and J lost 1 base, with 6 bases between them. As DNA, the CDR3 is TGTGCCAGCAGCTTAACGTCTCAGAACACTGAAGCTTTCTTT. Residues: CASSLTSQNTEAFF. The variable domain in full, completed from reference TRBV7-3 and TRBJ1-1, reads GAGVSQTPSNKVTEKGKYVELRCDPISGHTALYWYRQSLGQGPEFLIYFQGTGAADDSGLPNDRFFAVRPEGSVSTLKIQRTERGDSAVYLCASSLTSQNTEAFFGQGTRLTVV.

This clonotype was seen at least ten times. The chain joins TRBV18 to TRBJ2-7; D gene uncertain. The CDR3 covers 13 residues. Germline CDR1 KGHSH, CDR2 LQKENI. V gave up 8 bases and J gave up 5 bases, with 16 bases separating them. The CDR3 reads CASGPQNLHEQYF. CDR3 DNA: TGTGCCAGCGGACCTCAAAATCTTCACGAGCAGTACTTC.

The chain is built from TRBV13 and TRBJ1-2; TRBD1 might be the D (5 bases). The CDR3 sequence is 14 residues long. CDR1 and CDR2 (germline): PRHDT, FYEKMQ (reference sequence). The germline V and J ends were trimmed by 7 bases and 4 bases, with 16 bases remaining between them. CDR3 bases: TGTGCCAGCAACCCAACCGGGGGATCCTATGGCTACACCTTC. The encoded protein is CASNPTGGSYGYTF. The whole variable domain, filled in from reference TRBV13 and TRBJ1-2, reads AAGVIQSPRHLIKEKRETATLKCYPIPRHDTVYWYQQGPGQDPQFLISFYEKMQSDKGSIPDRFSAQQFSDYHSELNMSSLELGDSALYFCASNPTGGSYGYTFGSGTRLTVV.

This clonotype is deemed medium-sized. CDR3 DNA sequence: TGTGCCAGCAGCAGAGCAGGGTATGGCTACACCTTC. Its protein product is CASSRAGYGYTF. This chain links TRBV14 with TRBJ1-2, with a tentative D call TRBD1 (5 bases). This CDR3 is built from 12 residues. V lost 5 bases, J lost 5 bases, and 9 bases lay in between. Germline lookup yields CDR1 SGHDN and CDR2 FVKESK.

The chain joins TRBV2 to TRBJ2-7, with D unclear. The CDR3 is 13 residues long. Germline CDR1 SNHLY, CDR2 FYNNEI. V was clipped by 3 bases and J by 2 bases, with 8 bases between them. The CDR3 DNA reads as TGTGCCAGCAGTGAGGTCCTTCCCTACGAGCAGTACTTC. Amino acid sequence: CASSEVLPYEQYF.

The genes are TRBV10-3 and TRBJ1-5; D is ambiguous. CDR1 ENHRY and CDR2 SYGVKD come from the germline V gene. This CDR3 region has 14 residues. The germline V and J ends were trimmed by 2 bases and 1 base, with 6 bases remaining between them. CDR3 sequence: CAISEGGSNQPQHF. The CDR3 nucleotides read TGTGCCATCAGTGAGGGTGGGAGCAATCAGCCCCAGCATTTT.

This clonotype was picked up many times. The rearrangement links TRBV7-9 to TRBJ1-1; maybe TRBD1 (5 bases). Germline V gene sequence: CDR1 SEHNR, CDR2 FQNEAQ (reference sequence). CDR3 size: 14 residues. V lost 2 bases and J 3 bases, leaving 10 bases between the germline ends. The CDR3 reads CASSLQGDHTEAFF. The CDR3 bases are TGTGCCAGCAGCTTACAGGGTGATCACACTGAAGCTTTCTTT.

This clonotype was recorded many times. The chain combines TRBV10-3 with TRBJ1-6; D is ambiguous. Between the trimmed V and J ends, which lost 7 bases and 3 bases, there was a span of 10 bases. The CDR3 totals 14 residues. CDR1 is ENHRY, CDR2 SYGVKD, per germline. The CDR3 region has the DNA TGTGCCATCAAGACCGGAGGCTATAATTCACCCCTCCACTTT. Translation: CAIKTGGYNSPLHF.

This clonotype was counted many times. The chain couples TRBV20-1 to TRBJ2-7, with D perhaps given as TRBD1 or TRBD2 (5 bases each). CDR3 length: 14 amino acids. The V and J ends lost 6 bases and 3 bases respectively, with 18 bases between them. Germline V gives CDR1 DFQATT, CDR2 SNEGSKA (reference sequence). CDR3 sequence: CSALRDGLFYEQYF. The DNA of the CDR3 is TGCAGTGCACTACGGGACGGGCTTTTCTACGAGCAGTACTTC.

This clonotype came up many times. This chain uses TRBV5-1 with TRBJ2-2; D is possibly TRBD1 (6 bases). The CDR3 length is 15 residues. The germline CDR1 and CDR2 sequences are SGHRS and YFSETQ. V lost 2 bases and J 4 bases, leaving 12 bases between the germline ends. As DNA, the CDR3 is TGCGCCAGCAGCTTTGGGGGCGCGGGCACCGGGGAGCTGTTTTTT. Translating it yields CASSFGGAGTGELFF.

This clonotype was counted ten times or more. The chain uses TRBV7-3 and TRBJ2-3; D is possibly TRBD1 (6 bases). This CDR3 has 14 amino acids. V lost 5 bases, J lost 2 bases, and 11 bases lay in between. Germline V gene lookup returns CDR1 SGHTA and CDR2 FQGTGA. Here the CDR3 reads CASSIGQFTDTQYF. The CDR3 DNA reads as TGTGCCAGCAGCATCGGACAGTTCACAGATACGCAGTATTTT.

This clonotype came up many times. The chain recombines TRBV5-4 with TRBJ2-5; TRBD2 might be the D (5 bases). The germline V gene encodes CDR1 SGHNT and CDR2 YYREEE (reference sequence). There are 14 residues in the CDR3. The V and J ends lost 0 bases and 6 bases respectively, with 12 bases between them. CDR3 coding DNA: TGTGCCAGCAGCTTGGAGGCGGGTTCGAAGACCCAGTACTTC. It specifies CASSLEAGSKTQYF.

This clonotype was recorded at least ten times. The chain is built from TRBV4-2 and TRBJ2-7, with a possible D match to TRBD1 (5 bases). CDR3 length: 16 amino acids. In germline, CDR1 is LGHNA, CDR2 YNFKEQ. V was trimmed by 1 base and J by 0 bases, leaving 13 bases between them. The CDR3 reads CASSQAVGPSSYEQYF. The CDR3 nucleotides read TGTGCCAGCAGCCAAGCTGTGGGGCCGAGCTCCTACGAGCAGTACTTC.

This clonotype was detected ten times or more. The chain combines TRBV4-2 with TRBJ1-2; perhaps TRBD1 as D (6 bases). In germline, CDR1 is LGHNA, CDR2 YNFKEQ. There are 14 residues in the CDR3. The ends were cut back, 8 bases at V and 3 bases at J, with 16 bases in the middle. For the CDR3, the DNA is TGTGCCAGCGGACTGGCAGGGGACTACTATGGCTACACCTTC. This encodes CASGLAGDYYGYTF.

The chain joins TRBV7-9 to TRBJ1-2; D might be TRBD1 (6 bases). The germline CDR1 and CDR2 sequences are SEHNR and FQNEAQ (reference sequence). This CDR3 comprises 14 residues. Trimming shortened V by 5 bases and J by 8 bases, and 18 bases separated the two germline ends. CDR3 nucleotides: TGTGCCAGCAGCATCACGGAGGGGGTTCGAGGCTACACCTTC. As protein: CASSITEGVRGYTF.

This clonotype occurred many times. The rearrangement joins TRBV25-1 to TRBJ2-1, with TRBD2 matching over 7 bases. The CDR3 has 15 residues. The germline V gene has CDR1 MGHDK and CDR2 SYGVNS. V trimming: 5 bases; J trimming: 0 bases; junction bases outside the gene matches: 4. CDR3 residues: CASSRAGDSYNEQFF. For the CDR3, the DNA is TGTGCCAGCAGTCGGGCGGGGGACTCCTACAATGAGCAGTTCTTC.

This clonotype appeared many times. The CDR3 region has the DNA TGTGCCTGGAGTCGTCAGGGTCAAGGGCCCCAGCATTTT. Translating gives CAWSRQGQGPQHF. The chain employs TRBV30 and TRBJ1-5, with D perhaps matching TRBD1 (5 bases). Trimming cost V 2 bases and J 9 bases, with 14 bases left between them. This CDR3 contains 13 residues. Germline V gene sequence: CDR1 GTSNPN, CDR2 SVGIG (reference sequence).